One sample yielded the 31 T cell receptor beta chains listed below, sequenced in a study of cytomegalovirus exposure and HLA in healthy donors. The PCR employed 60 Vbeta primers together with 13 Jbeta primers. The assay was immunoSEQ multiplex PCR, and TCRdb's table has in-frame clones only and misses some. Of about 94,000 clones in the sample, about three quarters were seen once. Sequencing input: PBMCs. These receptors were taken from a man aged 40-55 years in good health and CMV-seropositive.

The J gene is TRBJ2-1, the V gene TRBV5-1, with 10 bases aligning to TRBD2. The CDR3 spans 15 residues. The germline gives CDR1 SGHRS, CDR2 YFSETQ. The ends lost 0 bases at V and 6 bases at J; junction bases unmatched: 3. CDR3 nucleotides: TGCGCCAGCAGCTTGGTGGTAGCGGGAGGCAATGAGCAGTTCTTC. Protein: CASSLVVAGGNEQFF.

The genes are TRBV7-9 and TRBJ2-3; TRBD2 matches at 10 bases. J was trimmed by 3 bases and V by 5 bases; bases with no gene match: 5. The CDR3 contains 15 residues. Germline CDR1 reads SEHNR; CDR2 reads FQNEAQ (reference sequence). CDR3 loop: CASSLRTSGTDTQYF. Written as DNA, the CDR3 is TGTGCCAGCAGCCTCCGGACTAGCGGAACAGATACGCAGTATTTT.

This clone has a single count. The chain carries TRBV5-5 and TRBJ2-7; no clear D. Germline V CDR1 and CDR2: SGHKS, YYEKEE (reference sequence). Trimming stripped 4 bases from V and 0 bases from J, with 5 bases between. CDR3 length equals 12 residues. The CDR3: CASSPFSYEQYF. The CDR3 bases are TGTGCCAGCAGCCCCTTCTCCTACGAGCAGTACTTC.

This chain uses TRBV10-1 with TRBJ1-1; perhaps TRBD1 as D (5 bases). CDR1 is WNHNN, CDR2 SYGVQD, per germline (reference sequence). This CDR3 region has 14 residues. Between the trimmed V and J ends, which lost 8 bases and 4 bases, there was a span of 17 bases. CDR3 residues: CASPGLLRGTEAFF. The CDR3 nucleotides read TGCGCCAGCCCGGGCCTTTTAAGGGGCACTGAAGCTTTCTTT.

This clone has ten or more counts. This rearrangement joins TRBV12-5 to TRBJ2-1; TRBD2 agrees at 7 bases. V shed 1 base, J shed 4 bases, and the junction held 13 bases outside the gene matches. The CDR3 is made up of 18 amino acids. CDR1 is LGHNT and CDR2 is FRNRAP in the germline V gene. CDR3: CASGLDPREAGEYNEQFF. The CDR3 DNA follows: TGTGCTAGTGGTTTGGACCCGAGAGAGGCGGGAGAGTACAATGAGCAGTTCTTC.

This clone was seen a handful of times. The chain employs TRBV2 and TRBJ2-5, with 8 positions matching TRBD1. Germline V gives CDR1 SNHLY, CDR2 FYNNEI. This CDR3 has 14 amino acids. V shed 7 bases and J 5 bases; nucleotides not matched to a gene: 9. CDR3 loop: CASKQGAGEETQYF. CDR3 coding DNA: TGTGCCAGCAAGCAGGGGGCCGGGGAGGAGACCCAGTACTTC.

V gene TRBV18 combines with J gene TRBJ2-1, with 7 positions matching TRBD2. The CDR3 contains 14 residues. The V segment lost 8 bases and the J segment 7 bases; nucleotides outside the gene matches: 11. The germline gives CDR1 KGHSH, CDR2 LQKENI. The CDR3 sequence is CASHTRKGGNEQFF. CDR3 in DNA: TGTGCCAGCCACACCAGAAAGGGAGGGAATGAGCAGTTCTTC.

This clone was detected only once. The chain joins TRBV7-3 to TRBJ1-2; D uncertain. The CDR3 contains 13 residues. Germline loops: CDR1 SGHTA, CDR2 FQGTGA. V lost 1 base and J lost 5, with 8 bases in between. The CDR3 spells CASSLNPGYGYTF. The DNA of the CDR3 is TGTGCCAGCAGCTTAAACCCGGGTTATGGCTACACCTTC. The full variable domain, with the rest looked up from reference TRBV7-3 and TRBJ1-2, is GAGVSQTPSNKVTEKGKYVELRCDPISGHTALYWYRQSLGQGPEFLIYFQGTGAADDSGLPNDRFFAVRPEGSVSTLKIQRTERGDSAVYLCASSLNPGYGYTFGSGTRLTVV.

V gene TRBV7-9 combines with J gene TRBJ1-1, with D possibly TRBD1 on 6 matching bases. The CDR3 is 14 amino acids. V lost 5 bases and J lost 6, with 16 bases in between. CDR1 and CDR2 from the germline V gene are SEHNR and FQNEAQ (reference sequence). CDR3 coding DNA: TGTGCCAGCAGCCGGGGGGCCGGACAGTCTGAAGCTTTCTTT. This codes for CASSRGAGQSEAFF. The complete variable domain, with remaining parts taken from reference TRBV7-9 and TRBJ1-1, reads DTGVSQNPRHKITKRGQNVTFRCDPISEHNRLYWYRQTLGQGPEFLTYFQNEAQLEKSRLLSDRFSAERPKGSFSTLEIQRTEQGDSAMYLCASSRGAGQSEAFFGQGTRLTVV.

This sequence joins TRBV28 and TRBJ2-2, with D unclear. Trimming took off 6 bases at V and 1 base at J, with 12 bases between the two ends. The CDR3 sequence is 15 residues long. From germline, CDR1 is MDHEN and CDR2 SYDVKM. As DNA, the CDR3 is TGTGCCAGCAGAATGGGTGGCGGGAACACCGGGGAGCTGTTTTTT. Translating it yields CASRMGGGNTGELFF.

V and J are TRBV7-9 and TRBJ1-1, with D possibly matching TRBD1 (5 bases). Germline CDR1 is SEHNR and CDR2 is FQNEAQ (reference sequence). Trimming removed 5 bases at V and 2 bases at J, with 15 bases between. The CDR3 extends over 15 amino acids. CDR3 in DNA: TGTGCCAGCAGCCTCACCGGGACTGTAAACACTGAAGCTTTCTTT. As protein: CASSLTGTVNTEAFF.

This clone was observed a handful of times. The CDR3 spells CATSRDLAGIEQFF. The CDR3 DNA sequence: TGTGCCACCAGCAGAGATCTTGCGGGAATCGAGCAGTTCTTC. The rearrangement uses TRBV15 and TRBJ2-1; the D gene is possibly TRBD2 (6 bases). V gave up 0 bases and J gave up 10 bases, with 13 bases separating them. This CDR3 spans 14 amino acids. The germline CDR1 and CDR2 sequences are LNHNV and YYDKDF (reference sequence).

The V call is TRBV27, the J call TRBJ2-3, with TRBD2 matching over 7 bases. CDR3 length: 17 residues. The germline V gene encodes CDR1 MNHEY and CDR2 SMNVEV (reference sequence). V lost 3 bases to trimming and J lost 0 bases; unmatched junction nucleotides: 9. CDR3 sequence (DNA): TGTGCCAGCAGTTTGGAGCCTAGCGGCTCTAGCACAGATACGCAGTATTTT. Translating gives CASSLEPSGSSTDTQYF.

The gene calls are TRBV4-1 and TRBJ1-5; 10 nucleotides line up with TRBD1. The CDR3 covers 18 residues. The V segment lost 2 bases and the J segment 4 bases; nucleotides outside the gene matches: 11. Germline V gene data show CDR1 as MGHRA and CDR2 as YSYEKL. CDR3 in amino acids: CASSQPEPDRGQNQPQHF. The CDR3 DNA is TGCGCCAGCAGCCAACCGGAACCCGACAGGGGGCAGAATCAGCCCCAGCATTTT.

The V gene is TRBV1, the J gene TRBJ2-7; no DNA check was done on the table's D call, TRBD2. TRBV1 is a pseudogene locus. The CDR3 is 15 amino acids. The CDR3 region is CTSSQDLMLSYEQYF. DNA for the CDR3: TGCACCAGCAGCCAAGATCTAATGCTTTCCTACGAGCAGTACTTC.

The rearrangement uses TRBV10-3 and TRBJ2-2, with TRBD1 matching over 12 bases. J gave up 2 bases and V 6 bases, and 4 bases lay outside the gene matches. The CDR3 runs 16 residues. Germline assignment: CDR1 ENHRY and CDR2 SYGVKD. The CDR3 here is CAIRGGTGGNTGELFF. The CDR3 bases are TGTGCCATCAGGGGGGGGACAGGGGGCAACACCGGGGAGCTGTTTTTT.

The CDR3 DNA follows: TGTGCCAGCAGCGACCCCCTAGTAGAAGGTGTCAACACTGAAGCTTTCTTT. Encoded protein: CASSDPLVEGVNTEAFF. The chain is built from TRBV9 and TRBJ1-1; D unclear. V was clipped by 3 bases and J by 2 bases, with 20 bases between them. The CDR3 runs to 17 residues. Looked up from germline, CDR1 is SGDLS and CDR2 is YYNGEE. The variable domain in full, with the rest retrieved from reference TRBV9 and TRBJ1-1, is DSGVTQTPKHLITATGQRVTLRCSPRSGDLSVYWYQQSLDQGLQFLIQYYNGEERAKGNILERFSAQQFPDLHSELNLSSLELGDSALYFCASSDPLVEGVNTEAFFGQGTRLTVV.

V is TRBV4-1 and J is TRBJ2-3; TRBD1 aligns across 9 bases. Germline V CDR1 and CDR2: MGHRA, YSYEKL. The length of the CDR3 is 18 residues. V shed 0 bases and J 4 bases; nucleotides not matched to a gene: 11. The CDR3 coding sequence is TGCGCCAGCAGCCAAGATTCCCCGGGACAGGGCTTATCAGATACGCAGTATTTT. Its translation: CASSQDSPGQGLSDTQYF.

The gene calls are TRBV6-5 and TRBJ2-2; D call uncertain. The germline V gene encodes CDR1 MNHEY and CDR2 SVGAGI. The CDR3 has 13 amino acids. V dropped 3 bases and J dropped 5 bases, with 7 bases sitting between them. The chain's CDR3 is CASSYQRTGELFF. The CDR3 DNA sequence: TGTGCCAGCAGTTATCAGCGTACCGGGGAGCTGTTTTTT.

V gene TRBV27 combines with J gene TRBJ2-1; 8 positions match TRBD2. Trimming took 7 bases from V and 7 from J; bases not matched to a gene: 12. The CDR3 has 15 residues. Germline V gene lookup returns CDR1 MNHEY and CDR2 SMNVEV (reference sequence). The CDR3: CASTRRAGVRNEQFF. The CDR3 coding sequence is TGTGCCAGCACTCGCCGAGCGGGAGTAAGAAATGAGCAGTTCTTC.

For this clone: One junction end disagrees with the germline gene, perhaps due to a read error. The chain carries TRBV5-6 and TRBJ2-7; 7 positions match TRBD1. CDR3 size: 12 residues. Germline V gene lookup returns CDR1 SGHDT and CDR2 YYEEEE. The CDR3 loop reads CASSLDVTGQSF. The CDR3 bases are TGTGCCAGCAGCTTGGATGTGACAGGGCAATCCTTC.

The chain links TRBV7-3 to TRBJ2-3; TRBD2 matches at 8 bases. Germline assignment: CDR1 SGHTA and CDR2 FQGTGA. Unmatched junction bases numbered 11, after V lost 5 bases and J lost 4 bases. This CDR3 has 16 amino acids. CDR3 loop: CASSPLGTGGADTQYF. The DNA for the CDR3 is TGTGCCAGCAGCCCCCTGGGGACGGGGGGGGCAGATACGCAGTATTTT.

The chain recombines TRBV6-1 with TRBJ1-1; 8 bases are a match to TRBD1. The length of the CDR3 is 13 residues. Germline V CDR1 and CDR2: MNHNS, SASEGT. Trimming at V came to 11 bases and at J to 5 bases, leaving 10 bases not matched to a gene. The CDR3 here is CAGQGPKRTEAFF. As DNA, the CDR3 is TGTGCCGGACAGGGACCAAAAAGGACTGAAGCTTTCTTT.

The chain recombines TRBV7-9 with TRBJ1-4; 8 nucleotides line up with TRBD1. Germline lookup yields CDR1 SEHNR and CDR2 FQNEAQ (reference sequence). V dropped 4 bases and J dropped 5; count of bases not matched to a gene: 3. CDR3 length equals 14 residues. Written as DNA, the CDR3 is TGTGCCAGCAGCTGGACAGGGACCAATGAAAAACTGTTTTTT. Protein: CASSWTGTNEKLFF.

The chain joins TRBV7-2 to TRBJ1-1; 9 bases match TRBD1. This CDR3 is 14 amino acids long. V shed 5 bases, J shed 3 bases, and the junction held 4 bases outside the gene matches. Looked up from germline, CDR1 is SGHTA and CDR2 is FQGNSA. CDR3 residues: CASSRRTGDTEAFF. DNA for the CDR3: TGTGCCAGCAGCCGACGGACAGGGGACACTGAAGCTTTCTTT.

The V gene is TRBV7-6, the J gene TRBJ2-1; possible D gene TRBD2, 6 bases. Trimming stripped 2 bases from V and 6 bases from J, with 20 bases between. Germline V gene data show CDR1 as SGHVS and CDR2 as FNYEAQ. CDR3 length: 17 residues. The CDR3 DNA sequence: TGTGCCAGCAGCTTACTTCCTTCCGGGAGCGTGCCCAATGAGCAGTTCTTC. Translated: CASSLLPSGSVPNEQFF.

The gene calls are TRBV9 and TRBJ2-2, with no clear D. In germline, CDR1 is SGDLS, CDR2 YYNGEE. This CDR3 contains 15 residues. V was pared by 10 bases and J by 0 bases, with 16 bases between. The CDR3 is CASQGETANTGELFF. CDR3 in DNA: TGTGCCTCCCAAGGTGAAACAGCGAACACCGGGGAGCTGTTTTTT.

This clone occurred a few times. The CDR3 coding sequence is TGTGCCAGTAGTATTTGGGGGGGACCCTCAGATACGCAGTATTTT. Translating gives CASSIWGGPSDTQYF. The chain employs TRBV19 and TRBJ2-3, with 7 bases aligning to TRBD2. The CDR3 consists of 15 residues. The germline CDR1 and CDR2 sequences are LNHDA and SQIVND (reference sequence). Losses at the gene ends were 3 bases for V and 4 bases for J; bases not matched to a gene: 7.

The chain recombines TRBV5-4 with TRBJ1-1, with 8 nucleotides matching TRBD1. The germline V gene encodes CDR1 SGHNT and CDR2 YYREEE (reference sequence). V lost 0 bases to trimming and J lost 1 base; unmatched junction nucleotides: 2. The CDR3 is 15 residues long. CDR3 loop: CASSLGTGSNTEAFF. The CDR3 nucleotides are TGTGCCAGCAGCTTGGGGACAGGGTCGAACACTGAAGCTTTCTTT.

This chain connects TRBV6-5 to TRBJ2-7; a possible D gene is TRBD1 (6 bases). Germline V gives CDR1 MNHEY, CDR2 SVGAGI. The CDR3 extends over 15 amino acids. V lost 0 bases to trimming and J lost 3 bases, with 12 bases between them. The CDR3: CASSYSPAGDYEQYF. As DNA, the CDR3 is TGTGCCAGCAGTTACTCCCCGGCAGGGGACTACGAGCAGTACTTC.

The rearrangement joins TRBV6-1 to TRBJ2-3; no reliable D call. The germline V and J ends were trimmed by 3 bases and 4 bases, with 8 bases remaining between them. Germline CDR1 reads MNHNS; CDR2 reads SASEGT. This CDR3 region has 13 residues. CDR3 in amino acids: CASSELEPDTQYF. CDR3 sequence (DNA): TGTGCCAGCAGTGAGCTTGAGCCAGATACGCAGTATTTT.